This T cell receptor beta chain was captured by sequencing in a study of graft-versus-host responses after intestinal transplantation. Overall study: Each of the recipients got a multivisceral, liver-intestinal, or isolated intestinal transplant. Once they had received anti-thymocyte globulin induction, all recipients took tacrolimus and steroids for approximately three years.

Study-wide findings and caveats: Allografts of one patient group, those with graft-donor T cell macrochimerism, had high graft-versus-host to host-versus-graft clonal ratios. GvH clones turned up in recipient marrow; some had shown up first in ileum or blood.

Points on this clone: What it recognizes is unknown.

V lost 5 bases and J 9 bases, leaving 11 bases between the germline ends. From germline, CDR1 is LNHDA and CDR2 SQIVND (reference sequence). This CDR3 has 12 amino acids. The assay was immunoSEQ multiplex PCR, and TCRdb's table has in-frame clones only and misses some. This sample carries some 110,000 clones, 85% to 95% of them seen once, and the ten largest clones take 0.2% to 0.25%. The specimen was unstimulated CD4+ T cells sorted from spleen or lymph node cells, collected before transplant. The chain recombines TRBV19 with TRBJ1-5; unclear D gene. The sequence was collected from a human donor who was the organ donor for an intestinal transplant. The CDR3 DNA reads TGTGCCAGTAGTTCCCTGGACCGGCCCCAGCATTTT. It translates to CASSSLDRPQHF.